The 3 T cell receptor beta chains reported below all come from one sample, sequenced in a study of cytomegalovirus exposure and HLA in healthy donors. Researchers ran the PCR with 60 Vbeta and 13 Jbeta primers. Sequenced by immunoSEQ multiplex PCR; TCRdb stores in-frame clones only, minus some. The sample records around 130,000 clones, 70% to 75% being singletons. Specimen: PBMCs. The source of these receptors is a woman aged 40 to 50 in good health and CMV-seropositive.

This clone was found once. The rearrangement joins TRBV19 to TRBJ2-4; tentative D call: TRBD2 (6 bases). CDR1 and CDR2 from the germline V gene are LNHDA and SQIVND (reference sequence). The V end lost 5 bases, the J end lost 10 bases, and 18 bases lay between the germline ends. The CDR3 loop spans 14 amino acids. The CDR3 loop is CASSYREYPAIQYF. The CDR3, as DNA: TGTGCCAGTAGTTACCGGGAGTACCCCGCGATTCAGTACTTC.

J is TRBJ1-3 and V is TRBV6-5; 7 bases align to TRBD1. Per the germline V gene, CDR1 is MNHEY and CDR2 is SVGAGI. With 7 bases clipped from V and 0 bases from J, the junction kept 6 bases outside the gene matches. This CDR3 region has 15 residues. DNA of the CDR3: TGTGCCAGCACGAGGGGGCTAAGCTCTGGAAACACCATATATTTT. Its protein product is CASTRGLSSGNTIYF.

The chain uses TRBV4-2 and TRBJ2-3; TRBD2 agrees at 7 bases. Looked up from germline, CDR1 is LGHNA and CDR2 is YNFKEQ. This CDR3 contains 15 residues. The trim removed 5 bases at V and 1 base at J, leaving 6 bases unmatched. The CDR3 region is CASSDAGEGTDTQYF. The DNA of the CDR3 is TGTGCCAGCAGCGACGCGGGGGAGGGCACAGATACGCAGTATTTT.